The clone carrying this T cell receptor (beta chain) was observed at least ten times. Its antigen is undetermined. The data were taken from a study of T cells after yellow fever vaccination. With 5 bases clipped from V and 7 bases from J, the junction kept 6 bases outside the gene matches. This CDR3 comprises 16 residues. The V gene's germline CDR1 is MNHEY and CDR2 SVGEGT. Whole-study findings and limits: The bulk population could contribute abundant contaminating clonotypes to FACS-sorted repertoires. By day 5 rather than day 15, the secondary response had peaked, though it was weaker.

UMIs were added to TCR cDNA along with a universal primer site when it was made by 5'RACE template switching. TCRdb independently ran MiXCR on the 5' RACE reads; one entry per CDR3 protein. The table includes around 70,000 distinct CDR3 sequences, approximately 6.9% detected once. This sequence was found in a man aged 18 to 29 who received the YFV17D yellow fever vaccine. This rearrangement joins TRBV6-2 or TRBV6-3 to TRBJ2-2, with 14 bases identical to TRBD2. The source material was CD8+ T cells sorted from PBMCs, sampled around 5 days after the first yellow fever vaccination. DNA of the CDR3: TGTGCCAGCAGTCGACTAGCGGGGGGGCCCCACGGGGAGCTGTTTTTT. Amino acid sequence: CASSRLAGGPHGELFF.